This T cell receptor beta chain was recovered during a study of T cells in Graves' hyperthyroidism and ophthalmopathy. Study as a whole: Peripheral blood was obtained at initial diagnosis, preceding any treatment.

CDR1 and CDR2 from the germline V gene are SGHTA and FQGNSA. V was trimmed by 6 bases and J by 10 bases, leaving 18 bases between them. The CDR3 spans 13 residues. Amplification of TCR beta CDR3 regions used RNA as the template. TCR CDR3 regions were first amplified by RT-PCR with HTBI primers. TCRdb called the multiplex PCR reads again in MiXCR, with one record for every CDR3 protein. The data contain about 640,000 distinct CDR3 sequences, 20% of them singletons. Whole-study results and caveats: Expanded thyroid clonotypes (above 0.001) were mostly also found in blood.

Concerning this clonotype itself: Antigen specificity is unknown. This may come from a read error, since a much larger clone is one base off.

Sequencing was performed on blood. The TCR sequence derives from a man aged 25-40 years with Graves' ophthalmopathy. This chain joins TRBV7-2 and TRBJ1-1, with D maybe TRBD1 (6 bases). The CDR3 loop is CASRTGAWSVAFF. The CDR3 nucleotides are TGTGCCAGCAGAACGGGGGCGTGGTCTGTAGCTTTCTTT.